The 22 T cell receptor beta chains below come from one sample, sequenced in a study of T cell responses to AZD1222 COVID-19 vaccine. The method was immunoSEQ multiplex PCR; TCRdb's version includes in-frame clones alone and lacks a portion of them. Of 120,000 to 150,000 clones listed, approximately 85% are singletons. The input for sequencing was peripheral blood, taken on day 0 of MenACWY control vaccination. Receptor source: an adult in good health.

The CDR3, as DNA: TGCGCCACCCCATCGGGAGACAGGGGGATCGAACCTCCCTACGAGCAGTACGTC. Translated, it gives CATPSGDRGIEPPYEQYV. The genes are TRBV23-1 and TRBJ2-7; 9 bases are a match to TRBD1. TRBV23-1 falls under the ORF class, with uncertain function. The CDR3 length is 18 residues. V was pared by 10 bases and J by 2 bases, with 21 bases of the junction left unmatched.

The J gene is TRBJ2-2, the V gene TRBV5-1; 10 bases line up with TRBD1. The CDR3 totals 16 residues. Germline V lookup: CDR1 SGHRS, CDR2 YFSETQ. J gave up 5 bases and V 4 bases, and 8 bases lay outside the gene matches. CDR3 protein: CASSGMGQGRTGELFF. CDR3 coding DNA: TGCGCCAGCAGCGGTATGGGACAGGGGAGAACCGGGGAGCTGTTTTTT.

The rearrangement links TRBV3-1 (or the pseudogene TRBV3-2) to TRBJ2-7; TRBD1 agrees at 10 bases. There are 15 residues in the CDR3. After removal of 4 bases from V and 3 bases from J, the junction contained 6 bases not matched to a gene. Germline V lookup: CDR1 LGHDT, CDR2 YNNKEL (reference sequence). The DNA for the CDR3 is TGTGCCAGCAGCCGCGCCGGGACAGGGGTCTACGAGCAGTACTTC. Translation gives CASSRAGTGVYEQYF.

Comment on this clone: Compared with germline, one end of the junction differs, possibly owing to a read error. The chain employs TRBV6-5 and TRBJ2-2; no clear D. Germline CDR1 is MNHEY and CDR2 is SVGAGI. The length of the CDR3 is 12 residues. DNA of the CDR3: TGTGCCAGCAGTTACGATACCGGAGAGCTGTTTTTT. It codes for CASSYDTGELFF.

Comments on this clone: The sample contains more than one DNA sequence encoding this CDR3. The CDR3 region is CASSEGTGYEKLFF. The DNA of the CDR3 is TGTGCCAGCAGTGAAGGGACAGGGTATGAAAAACTGTTTTTT. V is TRBV6-1 and J is TRBJ1-4, with 8 bases that match TRBD1. The germline CDR1 and CDR2 sequences are MNHNS and SASEGT. The CDR3 covers 14 residues. The trim removed 1 base at V and 6 bases at J, leaving 1 base unmatched.

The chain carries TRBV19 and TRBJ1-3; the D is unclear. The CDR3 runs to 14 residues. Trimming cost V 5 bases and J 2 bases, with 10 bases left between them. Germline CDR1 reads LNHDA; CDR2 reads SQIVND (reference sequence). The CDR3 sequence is CASSPQAAGNTIYF. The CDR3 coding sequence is TGTGCCAGTAGTCCCCAGGCAGCTGGAAACACCATATATTTT.

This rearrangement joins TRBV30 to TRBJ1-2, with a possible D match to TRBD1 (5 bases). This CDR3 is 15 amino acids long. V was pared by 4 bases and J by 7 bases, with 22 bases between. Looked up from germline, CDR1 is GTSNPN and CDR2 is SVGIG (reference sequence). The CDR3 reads CAWNTDIRDHRGYTF. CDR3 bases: TGTGCCTGGAATACAGATATACGGGACCACCGTGGCTACACCTTC.

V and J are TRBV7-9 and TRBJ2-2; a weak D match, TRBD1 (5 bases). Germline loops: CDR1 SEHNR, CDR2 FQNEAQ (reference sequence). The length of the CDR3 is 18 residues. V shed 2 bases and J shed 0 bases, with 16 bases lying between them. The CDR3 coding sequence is TGTGCCAGCAGCTTATTGGGCAGGACAATCGCGAACACCGGGGAGCTGTTTTTT. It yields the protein CASSLLGRTIANTGELFF.

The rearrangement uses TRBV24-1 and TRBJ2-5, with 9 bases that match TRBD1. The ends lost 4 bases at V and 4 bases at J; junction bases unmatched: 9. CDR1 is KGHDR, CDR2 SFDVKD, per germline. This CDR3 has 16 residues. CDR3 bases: TGTGCCACCAGTGACCATCGGGGACAGGGCCGAGAGACCCAGTACTTC. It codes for CATSDHRGQGRETQYF.

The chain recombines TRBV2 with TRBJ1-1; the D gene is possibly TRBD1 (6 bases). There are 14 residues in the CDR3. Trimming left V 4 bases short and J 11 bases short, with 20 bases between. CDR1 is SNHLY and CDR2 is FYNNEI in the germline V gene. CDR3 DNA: TGTGCCAGCAGTGGCGATGGGGGGGCCCGTGGGGCTTTCTTT. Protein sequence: CASSGDGGARGAFF.

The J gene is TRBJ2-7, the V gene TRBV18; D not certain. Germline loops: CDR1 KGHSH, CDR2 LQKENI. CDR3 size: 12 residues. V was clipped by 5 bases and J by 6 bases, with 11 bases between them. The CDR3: CASSARPGEQYV. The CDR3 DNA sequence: TGTGCCAGCTCAGCTAGACCGGGCGAGCAGTACGTC.

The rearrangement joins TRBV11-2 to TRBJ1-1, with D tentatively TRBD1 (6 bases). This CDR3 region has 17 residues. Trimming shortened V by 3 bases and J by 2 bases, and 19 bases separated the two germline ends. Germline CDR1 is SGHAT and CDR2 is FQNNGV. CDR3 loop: CASSFRGGRGDNTEAFF. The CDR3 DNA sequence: TGTGCCAGCAGCTTCCGCGGGGGCAGGGGTGACAACACTGAAGCTTTCTTT.

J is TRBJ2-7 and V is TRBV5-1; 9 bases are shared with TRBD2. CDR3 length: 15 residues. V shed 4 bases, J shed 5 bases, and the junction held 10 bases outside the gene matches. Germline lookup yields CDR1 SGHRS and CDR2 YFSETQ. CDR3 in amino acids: CASSTGGTSFDEQYV. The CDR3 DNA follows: TGCGCCAGCAGCACAGGAGGGACTAGCTTTGACGAGCAGTACGTC.

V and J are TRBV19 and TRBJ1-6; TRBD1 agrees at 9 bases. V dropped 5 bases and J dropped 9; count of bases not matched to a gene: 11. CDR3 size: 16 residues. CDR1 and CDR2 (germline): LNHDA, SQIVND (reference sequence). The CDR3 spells CASSPLQGAVGSPLHF. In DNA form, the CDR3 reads TGTGCCAGTAGTCCCTTACAGGGGGCCGTTGGTTCACCCCTCCACTTT.

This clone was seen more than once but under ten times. The CDR3 DNA reads TGTGCCAGTAGTGGGTGGGGCCCCCAGGAAAAACTGTTTTTT. Its translation: CASSGWGPQEKLFF. The chain uses TRBV19 and TRBJ1-4, with D tentatively TRBD1 (5 bases). Trimming took 5 bases from V and 8 from J, leaving 15 bases between them. Germline V gene sequence: CDR1 LNHDA, CDR2 SQIVND (reference sequence). The CDR3 is 14 amino acids.

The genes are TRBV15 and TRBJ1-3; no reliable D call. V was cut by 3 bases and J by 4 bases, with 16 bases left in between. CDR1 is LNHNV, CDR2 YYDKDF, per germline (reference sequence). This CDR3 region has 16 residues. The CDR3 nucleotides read TGTGCCACCAGCAGCCGCCGGACTGCCTCAGGAAACACCATATATTTT. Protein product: CATSSRRTASGNTIYF.

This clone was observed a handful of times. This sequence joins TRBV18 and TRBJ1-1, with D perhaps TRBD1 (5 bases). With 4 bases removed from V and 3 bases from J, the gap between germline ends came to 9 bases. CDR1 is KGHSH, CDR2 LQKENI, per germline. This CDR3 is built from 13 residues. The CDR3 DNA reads TGTGCCAGCTCACGCGACAGCTACACTGAAGCTTTCTTT. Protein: CASSRDSYTEAFF.

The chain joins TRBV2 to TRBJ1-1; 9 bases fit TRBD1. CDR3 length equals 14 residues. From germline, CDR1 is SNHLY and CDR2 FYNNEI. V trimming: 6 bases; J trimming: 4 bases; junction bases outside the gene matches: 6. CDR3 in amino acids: CASRGQGLFTEAFF. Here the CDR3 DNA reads TGTGCCAGCAGGGGACAGGGTTTGTTCACTGAAGCTTTCTTT.

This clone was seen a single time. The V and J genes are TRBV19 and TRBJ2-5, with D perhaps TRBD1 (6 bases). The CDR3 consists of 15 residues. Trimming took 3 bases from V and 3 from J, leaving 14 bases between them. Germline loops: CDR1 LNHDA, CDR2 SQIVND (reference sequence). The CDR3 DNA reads TGTGCCAGTAGTATGCAAGGACAGCCCAAAGAGACCCAGTACTTC. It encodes CASSMQGQPKETQYF.

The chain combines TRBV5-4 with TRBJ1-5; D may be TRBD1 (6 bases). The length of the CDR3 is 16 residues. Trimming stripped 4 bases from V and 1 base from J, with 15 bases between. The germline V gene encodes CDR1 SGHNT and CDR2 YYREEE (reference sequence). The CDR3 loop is CASSRGGQGSNQPQHF. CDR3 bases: TGTGCCAGCAGCCGGGGAGGCCAGGGGAGCAATCAGCCCCAGCATTTT.

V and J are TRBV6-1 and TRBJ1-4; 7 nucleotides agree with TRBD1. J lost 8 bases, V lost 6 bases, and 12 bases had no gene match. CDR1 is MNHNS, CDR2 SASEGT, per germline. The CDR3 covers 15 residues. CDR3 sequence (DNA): TGTGCCAGCAGAGGGGACAGTAGCCGAGACGAAAAACTGTTTTTT. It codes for CASRGDSSRDEKLFF.

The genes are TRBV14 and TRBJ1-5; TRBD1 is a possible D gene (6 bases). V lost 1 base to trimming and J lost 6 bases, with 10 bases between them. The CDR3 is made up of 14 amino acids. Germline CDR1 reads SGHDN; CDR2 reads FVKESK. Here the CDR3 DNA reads TGTGCCAGCAGCCAAGGAGGCAGGGGTCAGCCCCAGCATTTT. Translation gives CASSQGGRGQPQHF. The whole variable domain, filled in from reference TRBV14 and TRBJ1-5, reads EAGVTQFPSHSVIEKGQTVTLRCDPISGHDNLYWYRRVMGKEIKFLLHFVKESKQDESGMPNNRFLAERTGGTYSTLKVQPAELEDSGVYFCASSQGGRGQPQHFGDGTRLSIL.